This TCR beta chain emerged from a study of T cell repertoires in cytomegalovirus infection. This clonotype appeared many times. Per germline, CDR1 SGHTA and CDR2 FQGNSA. There are 13 residues in the CDR3. The ends were cut back, 6 bases at V and 8 bases at J, with 16 bases in the middle. MiXCR was run by TCRdb on the reads, yielding one entry per CDR3 protein. The repertoire includes tens of thousands of distinct CDR3 sequences, just under 4% of them detected once, and 22% sits in the top ten. This chain links TRBV7-2 with TRBJ1-2; D perhaps matches TRBD1 (6 bases). Sequences were obtained from PBMCs. This clonotype was sampled from a human donor in good health (CMV status not recorded). Some clones in this sample may be carry-over from other donors' samples. The CDR3 loop reads CASRFTGQGGYTF. CDR3 nucleotides: TGTGCCAGCAGATTTACAGGGCAGGGGGGCTACACCTTC.